Listed here are 11 T cell receptor beta chains from one sample, sequenced in a study of control samples from healthy donors and cancer patients. Here immunoSEQ multiplex PCR was the method, and the copy in TCRdb shows in-frame clones only, minus some. Of more than 150,000 clones in the sample, 80% to 95% were seen once. The specimen sequenced was blood. Receptor source: a woman in her 30s in good health.

The rearrangement links TRBV21-1 to TRBJ1-4; the table calls TRBD1, which could not be checked here. TRBV21-1 is termed a pseudogene. The CDR3 consists of 17 residues. This chain's CDR3 is CARPPGQGAEGGEKLFF. CDR3 in DNA: TGTGCCAGACCCCCCGGACAGGGGGCGGAGGGGGGGGAAAAACTGTTTTTT.

The V call is TRBV7-9, the J call TRBJ2-5, with 9 nucleotides matching TRBD1. V lost 4 bases and J lost 5; bases outside the gene matches: 20. The germline V gene encodes CDR1 SEHNR and CDR2 FQNEAQ (reference sequence). The CDR3 extends over 19 amino acids. CDR3 protein: CASSSGQGTNTGGVETQYF. The CDR3 bases are TGTGCCAGCAGCTCCGGACAGGGGACAAATACCGGGGGTGTGGAGACCCAGTACTTC.

The chain employs TRBV7-2 and TRBJ2-1; D tentatively reads TRBD1 or TRBD2 (5 bases each). Germline CDR1 is SGHTA and CDR2 is FQGNSA. Trimming took 6 bases from V and 7 from J, leaving 10 bases between them. CDR3 size: 12 residues. DNA for the CDR3: TGTGCCAGCAGAGAAGGGACGAATGAGCAGTTCTTC. It encodes CASREGTNEQFF.

This chain connects TRBV29-1 to TRBJ2-7; D unclear. From germline, CDR1 is SQVTM and CDR2 ANQGSEA. Trimming shortened V by 7 bases and J by 6 bases, and 19 bases separated the two germline ends. This CDR3 comprises 13 residues. The CDR3 bases are TGCAGCGCCCTAGACATTTTGGCCCGCGAGCAGTACTTC. Translated, it gives CSALDILAREQYF.

The CDR3 sequence is CASSLVDETTSYEQYF. Here the CDR3 DNA reads TGTGCCAGCAGCTTAGTAGACGAGACTACTTCCTACGAGCAGTACTTC. The chain employs TRBV7-9 and TRBJ2-7; a weak D match, TRBD2 (5 bases). V lost 1 base, J lost 1 base, and 14 bases lay in between. Germline V gene sequence: CDR1 SEHNR, CDR2 FQNEAQ (reference sequence). The CDR3 is 16 residues long.

The V call is TRBV10-3, the J call TRBJ1-5; 12 nucleotides agree with TRBD1. Per germline, CDR1 ENHRY and CDR2 SYGVKD. V lost 3 bases, J lost 2 bases, and 8 bases stayed unmatched. The CDR3 consists of 18 residues. The chain's CDR3 is CAISDPGQGAPGNQPQHF. The CDR3 bases are TGTGCCATCAGTGATCCGGGACAGGGGGCTCCGGGCAATCAGCCCCAGCATTTT.

The rearrangement uses TRBV5-8 and TRBJ2-5, with TRBD2 as a possible D gene (5 bases). Germline V CDR1 and CDR2: SGHTS, YDEGEE. Trimming left V 5 bases short and J 1 base short, with 21 bases between. The CDR3 runs to 17 residues. This CDR3 is CASRKRLLYRGQETQYF. The DNA for the CDR3 is TGTGCCAGCAGAAAAAGACTACTATATCGTGGCCAAGAGACCCAGTACTTC.

This chain uses TRBV4-2 with TRBJ2-7, with D perhaps TRBD2 (6 bases). CDR3 length: 16 residues. CDR1 is LGHNA, CDR2 YNFKEQ, per germline. Trimming pared 4 bases from V and 7 bases from J, leaving 23 bases between. In nucleotides, the CDR3 is TGTGCCAGCAGCCCCCAAGGGCGGGACTCTCCGGGGGAGCAGTACTTC. Translation: CASSPQGRDSPGEQYF.

The rearrangement joins TRBV3-1 (or the pseudogene TRBV3-2) to TRBJ1-6; the match to TRBD1 covers 8 bases. Germline CDR1 and CDR2: LGHDT and YNNKEL (reference sequence). The ends lost 10 bases at V and 7 bases at J; junction bases unmatched: 9. This CDR3 comprises 14 residues. Written as DNA, the CDR3 is TGTGCCACCGCTAGACAGGGGATGAATTCACCCCTCCACTTT. Its translation is CATARQGMNSPLHF.

This clone was detected only once. CDR3 region: CASSLLGGTSTDTQYF. In DNA, the CDR3 is TGTGCCAGCAGCTTATTGGGGGGAACTAGCACAGATACGCAGTATTTT. The V gene is TRBV11-2, the J gene TRBJ2-3; the D gene is possibly TRBD2 (6 bases). Trimming removed 2 bases from V and 0 bases from J, with 12 bases in between. Germline values: CDR1 SGHAT, CDR2 FQNNGV. The CDR3 contains 16 residues.

V usage is TRBV28 and J usage is TRBJ1-4, with TRBD1 as a possible D gene (6 bases). The CDR3 is 15 residues long. CDR1 and CDR2 from the germline V gene are MDHEN and SYDVKM. Trimming cost V 5 bases and J 0 bases, with 10 bases left between them. The CDR3 sequence is CASSTKGATNEKLFF. CDR3 nucleotides: TGTGCCAGCAGTACGAAGGGGGCAACTAATGAAAAACTGTTTTTT.